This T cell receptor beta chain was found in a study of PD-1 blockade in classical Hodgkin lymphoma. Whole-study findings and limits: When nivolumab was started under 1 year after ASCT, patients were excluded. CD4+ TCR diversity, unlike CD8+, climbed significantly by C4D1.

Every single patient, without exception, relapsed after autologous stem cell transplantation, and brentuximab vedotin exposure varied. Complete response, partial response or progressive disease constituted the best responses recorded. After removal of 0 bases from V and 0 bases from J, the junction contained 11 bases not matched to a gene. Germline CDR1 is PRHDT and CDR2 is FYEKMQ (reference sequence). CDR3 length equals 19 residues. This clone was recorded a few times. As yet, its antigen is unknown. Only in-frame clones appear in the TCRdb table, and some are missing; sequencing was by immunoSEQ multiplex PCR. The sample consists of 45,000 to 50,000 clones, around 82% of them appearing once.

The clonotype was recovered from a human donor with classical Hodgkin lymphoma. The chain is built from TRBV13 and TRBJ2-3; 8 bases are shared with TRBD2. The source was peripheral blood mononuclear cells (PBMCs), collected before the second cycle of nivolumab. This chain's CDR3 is CASSLGGATSGPSTDTQYF. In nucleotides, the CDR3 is TGTGCCAGCAGCTTAGGAGGGGCAACTAGCGGCCCTAGCACAGATACGCAGTATTTT.